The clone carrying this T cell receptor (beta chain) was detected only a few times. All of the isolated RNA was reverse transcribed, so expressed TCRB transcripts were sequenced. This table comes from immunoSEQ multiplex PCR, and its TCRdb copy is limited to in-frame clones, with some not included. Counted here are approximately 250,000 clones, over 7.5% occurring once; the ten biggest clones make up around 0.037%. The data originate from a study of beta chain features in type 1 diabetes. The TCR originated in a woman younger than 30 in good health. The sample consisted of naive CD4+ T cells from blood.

CDR3 in amino acids: CASSSGDTQYF. For the CDR3, the DNA is TGTGCCAGCAGTTCGGGGGATACGCAGTATTTT. The rearrangement uses TRBV6-5 and TRBJ2-3; tentative D call: TRBD2 (5 bases). The CDR3 covers 11 residues. Deletions cut 4 bases from V and 6 bases from J, with 5 bases between. Germline V gene data show CDR1 as MNHEY and CDR2 as SVGAGI.